This T cell receptor beta chain comes out of a study of somatic mutations in cytotoxic T cells in rheumatoid arthritis. Notes on the study in general: In about an eighth of the roughly 65 patients, the largest CD8+ clone exceeded 20% of CD8+ cells.

Comment on this clone: Its specificity is not known.

V lost 3 bases, J lost 4 bases, and 12 bases lay in between. Germline loops: CDR1 GTSNPN, CDR2 SVGIG (reference sequence). The CDR3 has 13 residues. The assay was immunoSEQ multiplex PCR, and TCRdb's table has in-frame clones only and misses some. The sample lists about 30,000 clones; about 81% were seen once. The material sequenced was CD8+ T cells sorted from blood. V is TRBV30 and J is TRBJ1-1; possibly TRBD1 for D (5 bases). The receptor was isolated from an adult with rheumatoid arthritis. Written as DNA, the CDR3 is TGTGCCTGGAGGACCCAGGGACTCACTGAAGCTTTCTTT. Translated, it gives CAWRTQGLTEAFF.